This passage covers 12 T cell receptor beta chains from one sample sequenced in a study of graft-versus-host responses after intestinal transplantation. This table comes from immunoSEQ multiplex PCR, and its TCRdb copy is limited to in-frame clones, with some not included. The sample has 12,000 or so clones, around 83% seen once. The sample consisted of PBMCs, taken around 500 days after intestinal transplant. Receptor source: a human patient who received an intestinal transplant, so some T cells may come from the graft donor.

The CDR3 protein is CASSPVGVDTGELFF. CDR3 DNA: TGTGCCAGCAGCCCCGTTGGGGTCGACACCGGGGAGCTGTTTTTT. The chain couples TRBV5-4 to TRBJ2-2; D is uncertain. Per the germline V gene, CDR1 is SGHNT and CDR2 is YYREEE (reference sequence). The CDR3 totals 15 residues. Trimming shortened V by 4 bases and J by 3 bases, and 13 bases separated the two germline ends.

A single count supports this clone. The chain combines TRBV6-1 with TRBJ2-1; no reliable D call. CDR3 size: 15 residues. V was cut by 1 base and J by 5 bases, with 12 bases left in between. Germline V gives CDR1 MNHNS, CDR2 SASEGT. The CDR3 protein is CASSEEWQSNNEQFF. For the CDR3, the DNA is TGTGCCAGCAGTGAAGAGTGGCAGTCTAACAATGAGCAGTTCTTC.

The rearrangement joins TRBV27 to TRBJ2-7; TRBD2 might be the D (5 bases). The V end was cut by 4 bases, the J end by 5 bases, with 9 bases between. Germline assignment: CDR1 MNHEY and CDR2 SMNVEV (reference sequence). CDR3 length: 12 residues. CDR3 region: CASSSLGDEQYF. Written as DNA, the CDR3 is TGTGCCAGCAGTTCCCTCGGGGACGAGCAGTACTTC.

This clone has just a few counts. The chain combines TRBV7-9 with TRBJ2-3, with D possibly being TRBD2 (5 bases). CDR3 length: 14 residues. CDR1 is SEHNR and CDR2 is FQNEAQ in the germline V gene (reference sequence). Trimming shortened V by 0 bases and J by 6 bases, and 10 bases separated the two germline ends. CDR3 region: CASSLAGVGDTQYF. CDR3 coding DNA: TGTGCCAGCAGCTTAGCGGGAGTAGGTGATACGCAGTATTTT.

The V call is TRBV19, the J call TRBJ2-3; TRBD2 matches 12 bases. The CDR3 runs to 15 residues. The J segment lost 5 bases and the V segment lost 3 bases, leaving 3 bases of the junction unmatched. Germline assignment: CDR1 LNHDA and CDR2 SQIVND (reference sequence). CDR3 in amino acids: CASSIPSGRGDTQYF. The CDR3 DNA follows: TGTGCCAGTAGTATCCCTAGCGGGAGGGGAGATACGCAGTATTTT.

V is TRBV9 and J is TRBJ2-1; 10 bases match TRBD2. V shed 6 bases and J 5 bases; nucleotides not matched to a gene: 14. The CDR3 has 17 amino acids. From germline, CDR1 is SGDLS and CDR2 YYNGEE. CDR3 sequence reads: CASMRGIYGLADNEQFF. The CDR3 DNA sequence: TGTGCCAGCATGCGGGGGATATACGGACTAGCGGACAATGAGCAGTTCTTC.

V and J are TRBV28 and TRBJ1-2; D possibly corresponds to TRBD1 (6 bases). Germline CDR1 MDHEN, CDR2 SYDVKM. The CDR3 has 15 amino acids. V shed 6 bases and J shed 6 bases, with 20 bases lying between them. DNA of the CDR3: TGTGCCAGCAGCTACACAGGGAGGGTTTTGAATGGCTACACCTTC. Translating it yields CASSYTGRVLNGYTF.

This clone was seen just once. The chain combines TRBV21-1 with TRBJ2-5; TRBD2 was called by the table and not checked on the DNA. TRBV21-1 is a pseudogene locus. This CDR3 contains 16 residues. In DNA, the CDR3 is TGTGCCAGCAGCCAAGGAGGGCTAACGGGACAAGAGACCCAGTACTTC. Translated, it gives CASSQGGLTGQETQYF.

The V call is TRBV14, the J call TRBJ1-3; D gene unclear. This CDR3 contains 15 residues. V lost 4 bases, J lost 0 bases, and 10 bases lay in between. From germline, CDR1 is SGHDN and CDR2 FVKESK. The CDR3: CASSPPGNSGNTIYF. CDR3 coding DNA: TGTGCCAGCAGCCCACCCGGCAACTCTGGAAACACCATATATTTT.

The gene calls are TRBV10-3 and TRBJ2-7, with D possibly being TRBD1 or TRBD2 (5 bases each). Trimming removed 3 bases at V and 3 bases at J, with 15 bases between. This CDR3 is 15 amino acids long. The germline CDR1 and CDR2 sequences are ENHRY and SYGVKD. The CDR3 reads CAISDGGPGLYEQYF. CDR3 DNA: TGTGCCATCAGTGATGGGGGACCAGGCCTCTACGAGCAGTACTTC.

The gene calls are TRBV6-5 and TRBJ1-2; TRBD1 matches at 7 bases. V gave up 8 bases and J gave up 3 bases; unmatched junction bases: 0. This CDR3 comprises 11 residues. The V gene's germline CDR1 is MNHEY and CDR2 SVGAGI. CDR3 sequence: CASQGDYGYTF. CDR3 sequence (DNA): TGTGCCAGCCAGGGGGACTATGGCTACACCTTC.

CDR3: CASRGQGPYEQYF. The CDR3 bases are TGCGCCAGCAGGGGACAGGGCCCCTACGAGCAGTACTTC. The V call is TRBV5-1, the J call TRBJ2-7; 9 bases fit TRBD1. The junction had 2 bases not matched to a gene; V was cut back by 5 bases and J by 2 bases. The CDR3 has 13 residues. Germline V gene data show CDR1 as SGHRS and CDR2 as YFSETQ.